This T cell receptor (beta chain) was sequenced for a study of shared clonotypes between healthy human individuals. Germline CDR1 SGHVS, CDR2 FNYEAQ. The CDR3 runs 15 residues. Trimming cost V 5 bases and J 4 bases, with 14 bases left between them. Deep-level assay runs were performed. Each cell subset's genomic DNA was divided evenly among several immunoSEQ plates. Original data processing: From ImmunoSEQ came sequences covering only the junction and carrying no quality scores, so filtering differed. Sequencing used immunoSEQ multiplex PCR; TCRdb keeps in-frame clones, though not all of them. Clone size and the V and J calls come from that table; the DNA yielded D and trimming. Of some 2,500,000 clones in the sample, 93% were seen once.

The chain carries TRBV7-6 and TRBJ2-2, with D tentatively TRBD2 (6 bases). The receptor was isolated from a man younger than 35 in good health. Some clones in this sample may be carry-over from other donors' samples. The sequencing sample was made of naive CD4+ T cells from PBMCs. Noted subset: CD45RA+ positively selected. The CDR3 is CASSRGTGSTGELFF. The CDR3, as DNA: TGTGCCAGCAGCCGGGGGACGGGAAGCACCGGGGAGCTGTTTTTT.